The TCR beta chain described here comes from a study of CD8 T cells in ankylosing spondylitis. Regarding the study as a whole: The disease-linked clones had a CD8+ phenotype and low blood frequencies. Ankylosing spondylitis blood seemed to carry a telltale TCR beta motif made of roughly eight highly homologous variants. According to the report, clones linked to the disease were significantly enriched in matched synovial fluid samples taken from ankylosing spondylitis patients.

As for this clonotype: The antigen remains undetermined.

Germline-derived CDR1 and CDR2 are DFQATT and SNEGSKA (reference sequence). V gave up 5 bases and J gave up 4 bases; unmatched junction bases: 10. The CDR3 is made up of 17 amino acids. TCRdb reprocessed the 5' RACE reads with MiXCR, giving one entry per CDR3 protein. Here the sample spans 350,000 to 550,000 distinct CDR3 sequences, roughly 25% being singletons. The sequence derives from a male donor with ankylosing spondylitis. Sequenced input: blood, either unsorted or a sorted T cell fraction (not recorded which). J is TRBJ2-3 and V is TRBV20-1, with 15 bases that match TRBD2. The CDR3 here is CSALWGGLAGGSDTQYF. For the CDR3, the DNA is TGCAGTGCTCTTTGGGGGGGACTAGCGGGAGGCTCAGATACGCAGTATTTT.